These 14 T cell receptor beta chains came from one sample sequenced in a study of blood T cell repertoires in COVID-19. Produced via immunoSEQ multiplex PCR; TCRdb's table is partial and in-frame only. The data show roughly 380,000 clones, approximately 89% seen once. The sequenced sample consisted of PBMCs or T cells enriched from blood (not recorded which). The receptors here all came from a man aged 25-45 years who had recovered from COVID-19.

This clone occurred a few times. The rearrangement joins TRBV5-6 to TRBJ1-1; D gene unclear. The CDR3 covers 15 residues. Per germline, CDR1 SGHDT and CDR2 YYEEEE. Trimming stripped 0 bases from V and 1 base from J, with 10 bases between. CDR3 DNA: TGTGCCAGCAGCTTGGGAGGCACCCCGAACACTGAAGCTTTCTTT. The encoded protein is CASSLGGTPNTEAFF. The entire variable domain, with the rest obtained from reference TRBV5-6 and TRBJ1-1, is as follows: DAGVTQSPTHLIKTRGQQVTLRCSPKSGHDTVSWYQQALGQGPQFIFQYYEEEERQRGNFPDRFSGHQFPNYSSELNVNALLLGDSALYLCASSLGGTPNTEAFFGQGTRLTVV.

The rearrangement joins TRBV20-1 to TRBJ2-5, with D possibly TRBD1 on 5 matching bases. The CDR3 totals 14 residues. V was clipped by 3 bases and J by 2 bases, with 13 bases between them. Germline CDR1 DFQATT, CDR2 SNEGSKA (reference sequence). CDR3 coding DNA: TGCAGTGCTAGTGGGGAAGGGGTACAAGAGACCCAGTACTTC. Amino acid sequence: CSASGEGVQETQYF.

This chain joins TRBV6-2 or TRBV6-3 and TRBJ1-2, with D possibly being TRBD1 (6 bases). V lost 2 bases to trimming and J lost 13 bases, with 17 bases between them. Germline values: CDR1 MNHEY, CDR2 SVGEGT. CDR3 length: 13 residues. The CDR3 is CASSYGQTVGTTF. The DNA of the CDR3 is TGTGCCAGCAGTTACGGACAGACAGTCGGCACCACCTTC.

V is TRBV20-1 and J is TRBJ2-7; 11 bases agree with TRBD1. The CDR3 spans 11 residues. Germline CDR1 is DFQATT and CDR2 is SNEGSKA (reference sequence). The CDR3 region has the DNA TGCGCAGGACAGGGGGCTTACGAGCAGTACTTC. Its protein is CAGQGAYEQYF.

V is TRBV5-1 and J is TRBJ2-1, with 11 nucleotides matching TRBD1. The CDR3 consists of 15 residues. V gave up 4 bases and J gave up 3 bases; unmatched junction bases: 3. Germline V lookup: CDR1 SGHRS, CDR2 YFSETQ. CDR3 region: CASSVGTGGYNEQFF. The CDR3 bases are TGCGCCAGCAGCGTCGGGACAGGGGGCTACAATGAGCAGTTCTTC.

The V call is TRBV30, the J call TRBJ1-1; 7 bases fit TRBD1. The germline V gene has CDR1 GTSNPN and CDR2 SVGIG (reference sequence). The CDR3 consists of 19 residues. Trimming at V came to 0 bases and at J to 0 bases, leaving 16 bases not matched to a gene. CDR3 residues: CAWSVGGGVGRSMNTEAFF. The CDR3 DNA is TGTGCCTGGAGTGTAGGGGGCGGGGTCGGGAGATCTATGAACACTGAAGCTTTCTTT.

CDR3 in DNA: TGTGCCAGCAGTTCGGGGAGAACGTCGCCCCAGCATTTT. Translating it yields CASSSGRTSPQHF. The chain uses TRBV12-3 or TRBV12-4 and TRBJ1-5; D not certain. The CDR3 sequence is 13 residues long. Trimming took 4 bases from V and 9 from J, leaving 13 bases between them.

The genes are TRBV5-1 and TRBJ1-2; 9 bases fit TRBD1. V lost 4 bases and J lost 7; bases outside the gene matches: 14. The length of the CDR3 is 16 residues. Germline V CDR1 and CDR2: SGHRS, YFSETQ. This chain's CDR3 is CASSLRSPGQGGGYTF. The CDR3 nucleotides read TGCGCCAGCAGCCTCCGGTCTCCGGGACAGGGAGGTGGCTACACCTTC. Full variable domain (outside the CDR3, taken from reference TRBV5-1 and TRBJ1-2): KAGVTQTPRYLIKTRGQQVTLSCSPISGHRSVSWYQQTPGQGLQFLFEYFSETQRNKGNFPGRFSGRQFSNSRSEMNVSTLELGDSALYLCASSLRSPGQGGGYTFGSGTRLTVV.

The chain is built from TRBV2 and TRBJ1-1; the D gene is possibly TRBD1 (5 bases). V lost 7 bases, J lost 3 bases, and 24 bases lay in between. The CDR3 loop spans 17 amino acids. Germline CDR1 is SNHLY and CDR2 is FYNNEI. The CDR3 DNA follows: TGTGCCAGCATTCCCTTGAGATGGGGGGAAGGGGACACTGAAGCTTTCTTT. This gives the protein CASIPLRWGEGDTEAFF. The variable domain in full, completed from reference TRBV2 and TRBJ1-1, reads EPEVTQTPSHQVTQMGQEVILRCVPISNHLYFYWYRQILGQKVEFLVSFYNNEISEKSEIFDDQFSVERPDGSNFTLKIRSTKLEDSAMYFCASIPLRWGEGDTEAFFGQGTRLTVV.

This rearrangement joins TRBV19 to TRBJ1-1; 9 bases fit TRBD1. This CDR3 has 16 amino acids. From germline, CDR1 is LNHDA and CDR2 SQIVND (reference sequence). The V gene end was trimmed by 5 bases and the J gene end by 1 base; junction bases not matched to a gene: 8. The CDR3 DNA follows: TGTGCCAGTAGTCCCCGGGACAGGGTAGGGAACACTGAAGCTTTCTTT. Protein: CASSPRDRVGNTEAFF.

This chain links TRBV4-1 with TRBJ1-2; TRBD1 is a possible D gene (6 bases). V was clipped by 0 bases and J by 7 bases, with 18 bases between them. Germline CDR1 reads MGHRA; CDR2 reads YSYEKL. The CDR3 is 16 residues long. The CDR3 DNA reads as TGCGCCAGCAGCCAAGAAAGAGCCAGGGGAAGCGTTGGCTACACCTTC. Translation: CASSQERARGSVGYTF.

A note on this clone: The same CDR3 arises from other DNA sequences in this sample as well. In DNA, the CDR3 is TGTGCCTGGAGCCGGGACAATGAGCAGTTCTTC. Amino acid sequence: CAWSRDNEQFF. This sequence joins TRBV30 and TRBJ2-1; D unresolved. V was clipped by 3 bases and J by 5 bases, with 5 bases between them. CDR3 length equals 11 residues. Germline V lookup: CDR1 GTSNPN, CDR2 SVGIG (reference sequence).

The V gene is TRBV6-5, the J gene TRBJ1-2, with 7 nucleotides matching TRBD1. The CDR3 totals 13 residues. Germline values: CDR1 MNHEY, CDR2 SVGAGI. J lost 8 bases, V lost 6 bases, and 9 bases had no gene match. CDR3 protein: CASRLGTAWGYTF. CDR3 coding DNA: TGTGCCAGCAGACTCGGGACAGCTTGGGGCTACACCTTC.

The chain has TRBV3-1 (or the pseudogene TRBV3-2) and TRBJ2-7; D gene uncertain. The V gene lost 1 base and the J gene lost 1 base, with 17 bases spanning the gap. Germline V gives CDR1 LGHDT, CDR2 YNNKEL (reference sequence). CDR3 size: 17 residues. In DNA form, the CDR3 reads TGTGCCAGCAGCCAAGGAGCTGGGCCTCGATATTCCTACGAGCAGTACTTC. The encoded protein is CASSQGAGPRYSYEQYF.